One and the same sample provided the 14 T cell receptor beta chains below, sequenced in a study of blood T cell repertoires in COVID-19. The assay was immunoSEQ multiplex PCR, and TCRdb's table has in-frame clones only and misses some. The sample lists some 200,000 clones; about 87% were seen once. Sequenced: peripheral blood. These receptors were collected from a man aged 65-85 years with acute or convalescent COVID-19.

The chain has TRBV5-1 and TRBJ2-1, with a possible D match to TRBD2 (5 bases). This CDR3 region has 14 residues. Trimming left V 2 bases short and J 3 bases short, with 9 bases between. From germline, CDR1 is SGHRS and CDR2 YFSETQ. The CDR3 nucleotides are TGCGCCAGCAGCTTATCGGGAATCTACAATGAGCAGTTCTTC. It yields the protein CASSLSGIYNEQFF.

This chain connects TRBV6-5 to TRBJ1-2; 8 nucleotides align to TRBD1. This CDR3 has 16 amino acids. V shed 4 bases and J 7 bases; nucleotides not matched to a gene: 14. CDR1 and CDR2 from the germline V gene are MNHEY and SVGAGI. DNA for the CDR3: TGTGCCAGCAGTTTCACCCCTATCGGACAGGGAGGTGGCTACACCTTC. Its protein is CASSFTPIGQGGGYTF.

J is TRBJ1-6 and V is TRBV27; 7 nucleotides line up with TRBD1. The length of the CDR3 is 15 residues. V was pared by 4 bases and J by 14 bases, with 14 bases of the junction left unmatched. Germline V gene lookup returns CDR1 MNHEY and CDR2 SMNVEV (reference sequence). The CDR3 spells CASSSRDRVGSSLHF. CDR3 nucleotides: TGTGCCAGCAGTTCCCGTGACAGGGTTGGTTCGTCCCTCCACTTT.

This clone came up once. The chain carries TRBV3-1 (or the pseudogene TRBV3-2) and TRBJ2-7, with 8 positions matching TRBD1. CDR1 is LGHDT, CDR2 YNNKEL, per germline (reference sequence). This CDR3 is 14 amino acids long. After removal of 6 bases from V and 2 bases from J, the junction contained 6 bases not matched to a gene. The CDR3: CASRQTGEPYEQYF. In DNA form, the CDR3 reads TGTGCCAGCAGGCAGACAGGGGAACCCTACGAGCAGTACTTC.

The genes are TRBV7-2 and TRBJ1-2; D gene unclear. The CDR3 contains 12 residues. CDR1 and CDR2 from the germline V gene are SGHTA and FQGNSA. V lost 7 bases, J lost 7 bases, and 13 bases lay in between. The CDR3 here is CASTPDMGGYTF. CDR3 DNA: TGTGCCAGCACTCCTGACATGGGTGGCTACACCTTC.

This clone was observed a single time. The rearrangement uses TRBV9 and TRBJ2-1; a possible D gene is TRBD1 (6 bases). Trimming pared 0 bases from V and 9 bases from J, leaving 13 bases between. The CDR3 totals 14 residues. Per the germline V gene, CDR1 is SGDLS and CDR2 is YYNGEE. CDR3 bases: TGTGCCAGCAGCGTAGCTACAAAAGGGGGTGAGCAGTTCTTC. Translating it yields CASSVATKGGEQFF. The complete variable domain, with remaining parts taken from reference TRBV9 and TRBJ2-1, reads DSGVTQTPKHLITATGQRVTLRCSPRSGDLSVYWYQQSLDQGLQFLIQYYNGEERAKGNILERFSAQQFPDLHSELNLSSLELGDSALYFCASSVATKGGEQFFGPGTRLTVL.

This chain uses TRBV28 with TRBJ2-1, with D perhaps matching TRBD2 (6 bases). CDR1 and CDR2 (germline): MDHEN, SYDVKM. This CDR3 is 15 amino acids long. V was cut by 2 bases and J by 2 bases, with 10 bases left in between. The CDR3 coding sequence is TGTGCCAGCAGTTTACGGGGGAGCCCCTACAATGAGCAGTTCTTC. This codes for CASSLRGSPYNEQFF.

The V gene is TRBV6-5, the J gene TRBJ2-7, with 13 bases matching TRBD2. The germline V gene encodes CDR1 MNHEY and CDR2 SVGAGI. The CDR3 runs to 15 residues. V shed 6 bases, J shed 0 bases, and the junction held 2 bases outside the gene matches. CDR3 sequence (DNA): TGTGCCAGCAGCTGGACTAGCGGGAGCTCCTACGAGCAGTACTTC. This encodes CASSWTSGSSYEQYF.

This clone was recorded once. The gene calls are TRBV19 and TRBJ1-6; the match to TRBD1 covers 7 bases. Germline V gene sequence: CDR1 LNHDA, CDR2 SQIVND (reference sequence). This CDR3 spans 15 amino acids. V lost 3 bases to trimming and J lost 12 bases; unmatched junction nucleotides: 11. CDR3 residues: CASSISGTVELPLHF. CDR3 nucleotides: TGTGCCAGTAGTATCTCCGGGACAGTTGAGTTACCCCTCCACTTT.

The J gene is TRBJ2-3, the V gene TRBV7-3; the D gene is possibly TRBD1 (6 bases). The CDR3 has 15 amino acids. Germline lookup yields CDR1 SGHTA and CDR2 FQGTGA. V shed 5 bases and J shed 2 bases, with 14 bases lying between them. The CDR3 DNA is TGTGCCAGCAGCCCTTCGGGACAAAACACAGATACGCAGTATTTT. This gives the protein CASSPSGQNTDTQYF.

V is TRBV9 and J is TRBJ2-3; 14 positions match TRBD2. CDR3 length: 17 residues. V was clipped by 0 bases and J by 6 bases; unmatched bases: 6. In germline, CDR1 is SGDLS, CDR2 YYNGEE. CDR3 residues: CASSVEGLAGGGDTQYF. The CDR3 nucleotides read TGTGCCAGCAGCGTAGAAGGACTAGCGGGAGGAGGGGATACGCAGTATTTT.

The chain joins TRBV5-4 to TRBJ2-3; TRBD1 aligns across 8 bases. The CDR3 extends over 16 amino acids. V dropped 1 base and J dropped 5; count of bases not matched to a gene: 9. The germline gives CDR1 SGHNT, CDR2 YYREEE (reference sequence). The CDR3 sequence is CASSLLAGGVEDTQYF. The CDR3 region has the DNA TGTGCCAGCAGCTTGTTGGCAGGGGGCGTGGAAGATACGCAGTATTTT.

The chain couples TRBV18 to TRBJ2-7; perhaps TRBD1 as D (6 bases). Trimming pared 6 bases from V and 2 bases from J, leaving 20 bases between. Germline V gene lookup returns CDR1 KGHSH and CDR2 LQKENI. There are 16 residues in the CDR3. The CDR3 spells CASSLTQRDIAYEQYF. The CDR3 DNA follows: TGTGCCAGCTCTCTTACACAAAGGGACATCGCCTACGAGCAGTACTTC.

The CDR3 region has the DNA TGTGCCTGGAGTGTAAAGGACACCTCATCCTACGAGCAGTACTTC. Its protein is CAWSVKDTSSYEQYF. J is TRBJ2-7 and V is TRBV30, with D possibly being TRBD1 (5 bases). V dropped 0 bases and J dropped 1 base, with 13 bases sitting between them. The CDR3 consists of 15 residues. CDR1 is GTSNPN and CDR2 is SVGIG in the germline V gene (reference sequence).